This T cell receptor beta chain comes out of a study of CD4 T cells in relation to SARS-CoV-2 and coronaviruses. Unexposed donor CD4+ T cells date from about 2011-2018, before the COVID-19 pandemic. CD4+ T cells were isolated from the cells after roughly 11 days of culture. Measured with immunoSEQ multiplex PCR; TCRdb has only the in-frame clones, and not every one. The sample includes fewer than 20,000 clones, almost 80% of them seen just once. Turning to this clone: Its antigen is unknown.

From germline, CDR1 is KGHDR and CDR2 SFDVKD. The CDR3 runs to 16 residues. Trimming removed 5 bases from V and 1 base from J; junction bases left unmatched: 7. This chain links TRBV24-1 with TRBJ2-1; the match to TRBD1 covers 7 bases. This clonotype was obtained from a human donor in good health. Sequencing was carried out using CD4+ T cells from PBMCs, cultured in vitro. The CDR3 coding sequence is TGTGCCACCAGTGCCTCAACAGGGGAATCCTACAATGAGCAGTTCTTC. Its translation is CATSASTGESYNEQFF.